Below are 12 T cell receptor beta chains sequenced from a single sample in a study of blood T cell repertoires in COVID-19. Assay used: immunoSEQ multiplex PCR; TCRdb lists only in-frame clones, some missing. The table includes about 200,000 clones, roughly 83% detected once. The sample comprised PBMCs or T cells enriched from blood (not recorded which). The receptors were gathered from a man in his forties with acute COVID-19.

The chain combines TRBV5-1 with TRBJ2-7, with 7 positions matching TRBD1. Germline V CDR1 and CDR2: SGHRS, YFSETQ. J gave up 1 base and V 4 bases, and 14 bases lay outside the gene matches. This CDR3 has 17 amino acids. The CDR3 sequence: CASSENRGLRDSYEQYF. The CDR3 coding sequence is TGCGCCAGCAGCGAGAACAGGGGTTTGAGGGATTCCTACGAGCAGTACTTC.

The chain is built from TRBV5-4 and TRBJ2-7, with TRBD2 as a possible D gene (5 bases). CDR3 length: 15 residues. V was cut by 4 bases and J by 0 bases, with 14 bases left in between. In germline, CDR1 is SGHNT, CDR2 YYREEE (reference sequence). CDR3 amino acids: CASSRQDYGSYEQYF. The DNA of the CDR3 is TGTGCCAGCAGCCGCCAAGACTACGGCTCCTACGAGCAGTACTTC. Full variable domain (remainder filled in from reference TRBV5-4 and TRBJ2-7): ETGVTQSPTHLIKTRGQQVTLRCSSQSGHNTVSWYQQALGQGPQFIFQYYREEENGRGNFPPRFSGLQFPNYSSELNVNALELDDSALYLCASSRQDYGSYEQYFGPGTRLTVT.

A single count supports this clone. The rearrangement joins TRBV7-2 to TRBJ1-2; possible D gene TRBD1, 6 bases. Germline values: CDR1 SGHTA, CDR2 FQGNSA. V was pared by 11 bases and J by 8 bases, with 24 bases between. CDR3 size: 14 residues. As DNA, the CDR3 is TGTGCCGGGGGGGAACCACCGGGGGCGTGGGGCTACACCTTC. Encoded protein: CAGGEPPGAWGYTF.

The chain has TRBV11-2 and TRBJ1-1; D is unclear. The CDR3 length is 11 residues. V was shortened by 5 bases and J by 5 bases, with 6 bases between the two germline ends. Germline V gene lookup returns CDR1 SGHAT and CDR2 FQNNGV. The CDR3 bases are TGTGCCAGCAGCCTCGGTACTGAAGCTTTCTTT. It yields the protein CASSLGTEAFF.

The J gene is TRBJ2-2, the V gene TRBV5-1, with 8 bases matching TRBD1. CDR3 length: 15 amino acids. Germline trimming cut 2 bases from V and 7 bases from J; bases unmatched to any gene: 7. CDR1 SGHRS and CDR2 YFSETQ come from the germline V gene. Here the CDR3 reads CASSFGRGHNGELFF. As DNA, the CDR3 is TGCGCCAGCAGCTTTGGCAGGGGGCATAACGGGGAGCTGTTTTTT.

The rearrangement uses TRBV19 and TRBJ1-6; a weak D match, TRBD1 (5 bases). CDR1 and CDR2 (germline): LNHDA, SQIVND (reference sequence). This CDR3 has 15 residues. Trimming stripped 1 base from V and 7 bases from J, with 11 bases between. This CDR3 reads CASSIADIKNSPLHF. CDR3 in DNA: TGTGCCAGTAGTATAGCGGACATTAAGAATTCACCCCTCCACTTT.

This chain uses TRBV19 with TRBJ1-6, with unresolved D. The germline gives CDR1 LNHDA, CDR2 SQIVND (reference sequence). The CDR3 consists of 13 residues. With 8 bases removed from V and 7 bases from J, the gap between germline ends came to 12 bases. The CDR3 region has the DNA TGTGCCAGTGATGAGGGTTCGAATTCACCCCTCCACTTT. It codes for CASDEGSNSPLHF.

V is TRBV6-2 or TRBV6-3 and J is TRBJ2-7; D gene uncertain. Trimming left V 0 bases short and J 4 bases short, with 16 bases between. CDR1 is MNHEY and CDR2 is SVGEGT in the germline V gene. This CDR3 is 16 amino acids long. DNA of the CDR3: TGTGCCAGCAGTTACTCCTCCCCTAGTAAGAGGTACGAGCAGTACTTC. Protein: CASSYSSPSKRYEQYF.

V is TRBV2 and J is TRBJ1-2, with D perhaps matching TRBD1 (5 bases). This CDR3 is built from 15 residues. The V end was cut by 2 bases, the J end by 4 bases, with 14 bases between. Germline CDR1 SNHLY, CDR2 FYNNEI. The CDR3 DNA reads as TGTGCCAGCAGTGAATTCCAGGGTATCAGCTATGGCTACACCTTC. As protein: CASSEFQGISYGYTF.

The chain joins TRBV5-1 to TRBJ1-4; D is uncertain. This CDR3 comprises 15 residues. Germline assignment: CDR1 SGHRS and CDR2 YFSETQ. V lost 4 bases, J lost 1 base, and 11 bases lay in between. Here the CDR3 DNA reads TGCGCCAGCAGCCTTGGTGGCTTAACTAATGAAAAACTGTTTTTT. Translating it yields CASSLGGLTNEKLFF. The full variable domain, completed using reference TRBV5-1 and TRBJ1-4, is KAGVTQTPRYLIKTRGQQVTLSCSPISGHRSVSWYQQTPGQGLQFLFEYFSETQRNKGNFPGRFSGRQFSNSRSEMNVSTLELGDSALYLCASSLGGLTNEKLFFGSGTQLSVL.

This clone has just a few counts. This chain links TRBV19 with TRBJ2-2; 8 positions agree with TRBD1. Germline assignment: CDR1 LNHDA and CDR2 SQIVND (reference sequence). Trimming took 7 bases from V and 5 from J; bases not matched to a gene: 6. The CDR3 has 14 residues. In DNA, the CDR3 is TGTGCCAGTACCCGCAGGGGGCTTACCGGGGAGCTGTTTTTT. Protein sequence: CASTRRGLTGELFF.

This clone has more than one count but fewer than ten. V usage is TRBV6-5 and J usage is TRBJ2-4; a weak D match, TRBD1 (5 bases). Trimming removed 3 bases at V and 3 bases at J, with 12 bases between. CDR1 and CDR2 from the germline V gene are MNHEY and SVGAGI. This CDR3 is built from 15 residues. The CDR3 sequence is CASSYTQGVKNIQYF. CDR3 sequence (DNA): TGTGCCAGCAGTTATACCCAGGGTGTCAAAAACATTCAGTACTTC.